These T cell receptor beta chains were read from a single sample in a study of T-cell memory formation after mild COVID-19. A single record per CDR3 protein comes from TCRdb applying MiXCR to the 5' RACE reads. This table has 200,000 to 250,000 distinct CDR3 sequences, approximately 9% appearing once. Sequencing input: PBMCs or a T cell subset sorted from them (not recorded which). The source of these receptors is a man between 18 and 35 years old who had mild COVID-19 (a few samples of this study predate the infection). Cell type and time point are not known. Each CDR3 is given with its conserved first and last residue. D genes are given only for firm matches. Only some rows state a clone size, as once, few, many or a class for expanded clones.

TRBJ2-6	-	TRBV7-6	few	CASSLVGGRRGANVLTF	TGTGCCAGCAGCTTAGTCGGCGGCAGAAGGGGGGCCAACGTCCTGACTTTC
TRBJ2-3	-	TRBV7-6	-	CASSLERGGDTQYF	TGTGCCAGCAGCTTGGAGAGGGGAGGAGATACGCAGTATTTT
TRBJ1-1	-	TRBV7-3	many	CASSHGGGHTEAFF	TGTGCCAGCAGCCATGGGGGGGGGCACACTGAAGCTTTCTTT
TRBJ2-2	-	TRBV7-9	many	CASSHPANTGELFF	TGTGCCAGCAGCCACCCCGCGAACACCGGGGAGCTGTTTTTT
TRBJ1-6	-	TRBV7-2	few	CASSLQESSYNSPLHF	TGTGCCAGCAGCTTACAGGAAAGCTCCTATAATTCACCCCTCCACTTT
TRBJ2-5	-	TRBV3-1	few	CASSLRQAAGETQYF	TGTGCCAGCAGCCTACGACAGGCTGCCGGGGAGACCCAGTACTTC
TRBJ2-3	TRBD1	TRBV5-1	many	CASSLEGQGADTQYF	TGCGCCAGCAGCTTGGAGGGACAGGGGGCAGATACGCAGTATTTT
TRBJ2-7	TRBD1	TRBV7-9	few	CASSSGTAFGDEQYF	TGTGCCAGCAGCTCCGGGACAGCCTTTGGGGACGAGCAGTACTTC
TRBJ1-3	-	TRBV9	-	CASSAVRSTIYF	TGTGCCAGCAGCGCCGTCCGAAGCACCATATATTTT
TRBJ1-3	-	TRBV28	-	CASSLPQISGNTIYF	TGTGCCAGCAGTTTACCCCAGATCTCTGGAAACACCATATATTTT
TRBJ2-2	TRBD1	TRBV7-2	few	CASRWTGILAGELFF	TGTGCCAGCAGGTGGACAGGGATTCTCGCCGGGGAGCTGTTTTTT
TRBJ2-7	-	TRBV29-1	-	CSVKPSGVAYEQYF	TGCAGCGTTAAACCCTCGGGAGTTGCCTACGAGCAGTACTTC
TRBJ2-5	TRBD2	TRBV7-3	few	CASSSSGGAGETQYF	TGTGCCAGCAGCAGTAGCGGGGGGGCCGGAGAGACCCAGTACTTC
TRBJ2-3	-	TRBV11-3	-	CASSGSELGWTSTDTQYF	TGTGCCAGCAGCGGCAGTGAGTTGGGGTGGACTAGCACAGATACGCAGTATTTT
TRBJ2-2	-	TRBV12-3/TRBV12-4	many	CASSLMDTGELFF	TGTGCCAGCAGTTTGATGGACACCGGGGAGCTGTTTTTT
TRBJ2-3	TRBD2	TRBV7-3	few	CASSLGSGGDTQYF	TGTGCCAGCAGCCTCGGAAGCGGGGGAGATACGCAGTATTTT
TRBJ2-3	TRBD2	TRBV20-1	many	CSVLPLAGGQHTDTQYF	TGCAGTGTCCTGCCGCTAGCGGGGGGGCAACACACAGATACGCAGTATTTT
TRBJ2-7	TRBD2	TRBV11-2	-	CASSRPSGGYEQYF	TGTGCCAGCAGCCGCCCTAGCGGGGGTTACGAGCAGTACTTC
TRBJ2-3	TRBD2	TRBV5-1	many	CASAGVAGGPSTDTQYF	TGCGCCAGCGCGGGGGTAGCGGGGGGGCCGAGCACAGATACGCAGTATTTT
TRBJ2-1	-	TRBV11-2	few	CASSLDEGSEQFF	TGTGCCAGCAGCCTGGACGAGGGAAGTGAGCAGTTCTTC
TRBJ1-5	-	TRBV29-1	-	CSVQLYSNQPQHF	TGCAGCGTCCAACTTTATAGCAATCAGCCCCAGCATTTT
TRBJ2-5	-	TRBV4-3	few	CASSQGGLAGQETQYF	TGCGCCAGCAGCCAAGGTGGGCTAGCTGGCCAAGAGACCCAGTACTTC
TRBJ1-2	-	TRBV6-5	few	CASSLEAGNGYTF	TGTGCCAGCAGCCTGGAGGCAGGGAATGGCTACACCTTC
TRBJ2-3	TRBD2	TRBV6-6	-	CASSYDGRGDTDTQYF	TGTGCCAGCAGTTACGATGGGCGGGGGGACACAGATACGCAGTATTTT
TRBJ2-7	-	TRBV7-9	-	CASTPPMDEQYF	TGTGCCAGCACCCCTCCCATGGACGAGCAGTACTTC
TRBJ2-1	-	TRBV30	few	CAWTGTDNEQFF	TGTGCCTGGACAGGGACCGACAATGAGCAGTTCTTC
TRBJ1-1	-	TRBV4-3	few	CASSQGPYWGPNTEAFF	TGCGCCAGCAGCCAAGGCCCCTACTGGGGGCCGAACACTGAAGCTTTCTTT
TRBJ2-3	TRBD2	TRBV6-4	many	CATSKRGGTDTQYF	TGTGCCACTTCCAAGCGGGGGGGAACAGATACGCAGTATTTT
TRBJ2-1	-	TRBV5-6	-	CASSPGLWYNEQFF	TGTGCCAGCAGCCCTGGGTTATGGTACAATGAGCAGTTCTTC
TRBJ2-3	-	TRBV7-2	-	CASSPNGDTQYF	TGTGCCAGCAGCCCCAACGGAGATACGCAGTATTTT
TRBJ1-1	-	TRBV5-1	few	CASSLFEGSDTEAFF	TGCGCCAGCAGCTTGTTCGAGGGGAGCGACACTGAAGCTTTCTTT
TRBJ1-1	-	TRBV7-3	many	CASSQEGVATEAFF	TGTGCCAGCAGCCAGGAAGGTGTGGCCACTGAAGCTTTCTTT
TRBJ2-1	-	TRBV5-1	few	CASSLPQGLRYNEQFF	TGCGCCAGCAGCCTCCCGCAGGGACTCCGCTACAATGAGCAGTTCTTC
TRBJ2-7	-	TRBV11-3	once	CASSFRDSRINYEQYF	TGTGCCAGCAGCTTTAGGGACTCGAGAATCAACTACGAGCAGTACTTC
TRBJ1-2	-	TRBV19	-	CASTPGQGYYGYTF	TGTGCCAGTACTCCGGGCCAGGGGTACTATGGCTACACCTTC
TRBJ1-1	TRBD1	TRBV12-3/TRBV12-4	-	CASSPGQVTEAFF	TGTGCCAGCAGTCCAGGACAGGTCACTGAAGCTTTCTTT
TRBJ2-7	-	TRBV4-1	-	CASSPTALYEQYF	TGCGCCAGCAGCCCAACGGCCCTCTACGAGCAGTACTTC
TRBJ1-5	-	TRBV4-3	many	CASSQGENQPQHF	TGCGCCAGCAGCCAAGGGGAGAATCAGCCCCAGCATTTT
TRBJ2-7	-	TRBV5-6	-	CASSTGTDVFSYEQYF	TGTGCCAGCAGCACCGGGACCGACGTGTTTTCGTACGAGCAGTACTTC
TRBJ2-3	-	TRBV9	-	CASSVGNGGSDTQYF	TGTGCCAGCAGCGTAGGTAACGGGGGCTCAGATACGCAGTATTTT
TRBJ1-4	-	TRBV4-1	-	CASSQAFSGDNEKLFF	TGCGCCAGCAGCCAAGCTTTTTCAGGAGACAATGAAAAACTGTTTTTT
TRBJ2-1	TRBD2	TRBV20-1	-	CSARDLAGGSSYNEQFF	TGCAGTGCTAGAGATCTAGCGGGGGGTTCCTCCTACAATGAGCAGTTCTTC
TRBJ2-6	-	TRBV20-1	few	CSARAGAGANVLTF	TGCAGTGCTAGAGCAGGGGCTGGGGCCAACGTCCTGACTTTC
TRBJ1-6	-	TRBV5-1	many	CASSRGNSPLHF	TGCGCCAGCAGCCGGGGGAATTCACCCCTCCACTTT
TRBJ1-5	-	TRBV6-6	few	CASSPGRGNQPQHF	TGTGCCAGCAGTCCCGGACGGGGCAATCAGCCCCAGCATTTT
TRBJ1-1	TRBD1	TRBV5-1	-	CASSSGDRSPNTEAFF	TGCGCCAGCAGCTCGGGGGACAGGAGCCCGAACACTGAAGCTTTCTTT
TRBJ2-1	-	TRBV5-1	many	CASSPRTEYNEQFF	TGCGCCAGCAGCCCGAGGACGGAATACAATGAGCAGTTCTTC
TRBJ1-5	-	TRBV7-2	-	CASSSMGGRGNQPQHF	TGTGCCAGCAGCTCCATGGGGGGAAGGGGCAATCAGCCCCAGCATTTT
TRBJ2-5	-	TRBV12-3/TRBV12-4	-	CASSSSGQSETQYF	TGTGCCAGCAGCAGCTCGGGGCAGTCAGAGACCCAGTACTTC
TRBJ2-2	-	TRBV7-3	-	CASSLKRRAPEGELFF	TGTGCCAGCAGCTTAAAGCGTAGGGCCCCCGAAGGGGAGCTGTTTTTT
TRBJ2-1	TRBD2	TRBV20-1	many	CSARVILAGSYNEQFF	TGCAGTGCTAGGGTAATTTTAGCGGGGTCCTACAATGAGCAGTTCTTC
TRBJ2-1	-	TRBV4-3	-	CASSQVGLLNEQFF	TGCGCCAGCAGCCAAGTAGGACTCCTCAATGAGCAGTTCTTC
TRBJ2-5	-	TRBV5-6	-	CARSFEGRLKRYQETQYF	TGTGCCAGAAGCTTCGAGGGGCGTCTAAAACGGTACCAAGAGACCCAGTACTTC